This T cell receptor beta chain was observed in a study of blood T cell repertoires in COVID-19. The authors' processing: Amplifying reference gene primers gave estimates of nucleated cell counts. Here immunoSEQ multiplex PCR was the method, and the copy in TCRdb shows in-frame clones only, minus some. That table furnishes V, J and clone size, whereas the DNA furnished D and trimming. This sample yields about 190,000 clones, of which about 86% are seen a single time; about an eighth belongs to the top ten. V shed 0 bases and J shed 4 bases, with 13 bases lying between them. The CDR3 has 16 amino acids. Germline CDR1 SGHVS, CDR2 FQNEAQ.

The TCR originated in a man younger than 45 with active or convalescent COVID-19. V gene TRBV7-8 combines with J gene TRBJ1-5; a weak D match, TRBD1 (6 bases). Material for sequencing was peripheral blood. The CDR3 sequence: CASSLAKGVGNQPQHF. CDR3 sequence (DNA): TGTGCCAGCAGCTTAGCGAAGGGGGTTGGGAATCAGCCCCAGCATTTT.